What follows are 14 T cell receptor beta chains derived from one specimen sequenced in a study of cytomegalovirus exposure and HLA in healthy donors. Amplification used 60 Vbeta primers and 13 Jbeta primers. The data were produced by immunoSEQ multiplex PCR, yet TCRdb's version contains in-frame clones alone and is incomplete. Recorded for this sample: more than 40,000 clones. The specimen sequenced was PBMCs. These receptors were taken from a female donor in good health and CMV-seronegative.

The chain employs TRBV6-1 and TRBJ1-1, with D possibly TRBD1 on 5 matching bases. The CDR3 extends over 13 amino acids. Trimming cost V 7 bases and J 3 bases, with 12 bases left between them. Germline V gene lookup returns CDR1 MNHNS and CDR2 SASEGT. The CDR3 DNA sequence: TGTGCCAGCACTGGATGGGGGGACACTGAAGCTTTCTTT. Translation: CASTGWGDTEAFF.

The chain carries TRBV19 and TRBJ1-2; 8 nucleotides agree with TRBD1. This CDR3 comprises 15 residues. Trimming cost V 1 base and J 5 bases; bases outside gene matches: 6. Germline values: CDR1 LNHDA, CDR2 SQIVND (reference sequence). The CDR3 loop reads CASSIGSGGMYGYTF. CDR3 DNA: TGTGCCAGTAGTATAGGGTCAGGGGGCATGTATGGCTACACCTTC.

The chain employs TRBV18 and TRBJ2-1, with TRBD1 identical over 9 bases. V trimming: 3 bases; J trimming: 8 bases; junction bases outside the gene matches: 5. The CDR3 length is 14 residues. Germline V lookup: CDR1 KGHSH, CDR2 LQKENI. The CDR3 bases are TGTGCCAGCTCACCGTACAGGGGGCTGGATGAGCAGTTCTTC. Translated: CASSPYRGLDEQFF.

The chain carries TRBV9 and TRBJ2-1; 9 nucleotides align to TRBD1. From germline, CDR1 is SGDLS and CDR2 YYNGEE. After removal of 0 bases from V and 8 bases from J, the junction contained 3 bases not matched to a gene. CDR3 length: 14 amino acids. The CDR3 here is CASSVVGQGHEQFF. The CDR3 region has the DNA TGTGCCAGCAGCGTAGTGGGACAGGGACATGAGCAGTTCTTC.

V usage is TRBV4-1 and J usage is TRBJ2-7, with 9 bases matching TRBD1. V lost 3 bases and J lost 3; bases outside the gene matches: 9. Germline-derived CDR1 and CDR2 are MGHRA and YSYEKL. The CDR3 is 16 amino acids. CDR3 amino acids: CASSQSTGQGIYEQYF. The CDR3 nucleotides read TGCGCCAGCAGCCAGAGTACAGGACAGGGGATCTACGAGCAGTACTTC.

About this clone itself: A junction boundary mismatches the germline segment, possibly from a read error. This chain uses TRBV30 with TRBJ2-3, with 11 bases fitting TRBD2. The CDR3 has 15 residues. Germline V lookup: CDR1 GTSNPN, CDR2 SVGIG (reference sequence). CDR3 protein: CAGSPIAGGRGTQYF. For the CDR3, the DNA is TGTGCCGGGAGTCCGATAGCGGGGGGGCGGGGTACGCAGTATTTT. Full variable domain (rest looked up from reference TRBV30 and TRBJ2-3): SQTIHQWPATLVQPVGSPLSLECTVEGTSNPNLYWYRQAAGRGLQLLFYSVGIGQISSEVPQNLSASRPQDRQFILSSKKLLLSDSGFYLCAGSPIAGGRGTQYFGPGTRLTVL.

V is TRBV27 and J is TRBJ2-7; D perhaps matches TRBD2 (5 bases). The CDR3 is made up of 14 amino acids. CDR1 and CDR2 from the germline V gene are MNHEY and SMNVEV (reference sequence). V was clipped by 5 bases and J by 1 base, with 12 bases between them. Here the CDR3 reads CASSGEGPSYEQYF. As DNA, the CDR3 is TGTGCCAGCAGTGGCGAGGGCCCGTCCTACGAGCAGTACTTC.

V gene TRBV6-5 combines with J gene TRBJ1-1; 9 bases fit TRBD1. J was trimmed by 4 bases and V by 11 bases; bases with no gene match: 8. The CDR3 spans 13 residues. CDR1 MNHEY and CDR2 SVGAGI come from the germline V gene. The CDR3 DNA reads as TGTGCCGCGAGACAGGGGGGGGGCACTGAAGCTTTCTTT. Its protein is CAARQGGGTEAFF.

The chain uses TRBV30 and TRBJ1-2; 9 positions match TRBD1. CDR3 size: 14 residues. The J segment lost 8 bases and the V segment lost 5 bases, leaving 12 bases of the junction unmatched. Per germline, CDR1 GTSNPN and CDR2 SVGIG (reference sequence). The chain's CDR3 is CAWWIDRGLEGYTF. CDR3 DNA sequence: TGTGCCTGGTGGATAGACAGGGGGTTGGAAGGCTACACCTTC.

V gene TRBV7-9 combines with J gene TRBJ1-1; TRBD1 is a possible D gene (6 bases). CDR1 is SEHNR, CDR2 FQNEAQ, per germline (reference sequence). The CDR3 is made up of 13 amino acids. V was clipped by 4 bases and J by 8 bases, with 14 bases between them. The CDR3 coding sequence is TGTGCCAGCAGCTGGGACACGGACAGAGAAGCTTTCTTT. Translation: CASSWDTDREAFF.

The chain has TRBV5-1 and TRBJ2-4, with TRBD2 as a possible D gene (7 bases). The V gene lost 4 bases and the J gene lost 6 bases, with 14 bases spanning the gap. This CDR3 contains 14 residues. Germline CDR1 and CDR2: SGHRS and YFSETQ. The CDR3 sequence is CASSRGGGANIQYF. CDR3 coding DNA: TGCGCCAGCAGCAGGGGAGGGGGGGCAAACATTCAGTACTTC.

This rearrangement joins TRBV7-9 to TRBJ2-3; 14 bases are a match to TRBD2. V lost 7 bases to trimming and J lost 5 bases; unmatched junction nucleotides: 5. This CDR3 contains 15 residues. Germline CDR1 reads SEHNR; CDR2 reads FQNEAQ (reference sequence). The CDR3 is CASTLGLAGVDTQYF. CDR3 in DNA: TGTGCCAGCACCCTGGGACTAGCGGGGGTAGATACGCAGTATTTT.

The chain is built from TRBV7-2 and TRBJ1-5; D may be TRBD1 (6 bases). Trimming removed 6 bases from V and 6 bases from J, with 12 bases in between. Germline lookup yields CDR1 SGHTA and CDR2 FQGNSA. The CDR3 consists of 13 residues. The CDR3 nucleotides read TGTGCCAGCAGATCTACAGGGTCTCAGCCCCAGCATTTT. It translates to CASRSTGSQPQHF.

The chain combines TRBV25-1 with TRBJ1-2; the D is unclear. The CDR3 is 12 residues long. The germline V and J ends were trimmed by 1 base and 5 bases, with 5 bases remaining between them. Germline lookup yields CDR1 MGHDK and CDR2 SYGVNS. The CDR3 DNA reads TGTGCCAGCAGTGAATCGGAGTATGGCTACACCTTC. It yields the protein CASSESEYGYTF.